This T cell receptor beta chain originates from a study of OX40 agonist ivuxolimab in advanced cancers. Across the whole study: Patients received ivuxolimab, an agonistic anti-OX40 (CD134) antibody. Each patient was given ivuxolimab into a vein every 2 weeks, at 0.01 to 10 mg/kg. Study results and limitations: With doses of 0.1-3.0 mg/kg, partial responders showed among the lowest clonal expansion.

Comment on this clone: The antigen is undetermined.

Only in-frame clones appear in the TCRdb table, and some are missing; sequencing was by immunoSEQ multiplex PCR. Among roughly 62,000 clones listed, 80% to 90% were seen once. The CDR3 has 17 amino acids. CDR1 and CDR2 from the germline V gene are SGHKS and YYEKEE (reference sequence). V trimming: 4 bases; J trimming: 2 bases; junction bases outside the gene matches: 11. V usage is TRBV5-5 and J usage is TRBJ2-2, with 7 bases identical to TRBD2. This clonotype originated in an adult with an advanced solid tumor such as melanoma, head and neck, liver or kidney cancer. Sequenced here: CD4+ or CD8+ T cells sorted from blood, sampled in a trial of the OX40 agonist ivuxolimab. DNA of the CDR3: TGTGCCAGCAGCCCAGCTTCTAGCGGAGCAAACACCGGGGAGCTGTTTTTT. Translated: CASSPASSGANTGELFF. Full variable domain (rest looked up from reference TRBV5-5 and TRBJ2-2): DAGVTQSPTHLIKTRGQQVTLRCSPISGHKSVSWYQQVLGQGPQFIFQYYEKEERGRGNFPDRFSARQFPNYSSELNVNALLLGDSALYLCASSPASSGANTGELFFGEGSRLTVL.